This T cell receptor beta chain originates from a study of T cell clonality in common variable immunodeficiency. Study outcomes and limitations: Compared with controls, CVID subjects had fewer shared TCRbeta clones. What drives increased CVID clonality needs T cell subpopulation sequencing. In common variable immunodeficiency, TCR beta chains reportedly carried fewer deletions and N-nucleotide insertions.

Generated by immunoSEQ multiplex PCR, the TCRdb table keeps only in-frame clones and is missing some. The record shows under 45,000 clones for this sample, with no singletons present. Most patients and controls had Caucasian heritage. Germline V gene data show CDR1 as SGHNT and CDR2 as YYREEE (reference sequence). Deletions cut 4 bases from V and 0 bases from J, with 11 bases between. This CDR3 has 15 amino acids. In its sample, this clone was seen many times. The antigen is undetermined. Read data end 3 residues before the CDR3 end; the end is taken from the germline J gene. The chain couples TRBV5-4 to TRBJ2-1, with D perhaps matching TRBD2 (5 bases). Sequences were obtained from peripheral blood mononuclear cells. This sequence was found in a person between 18 and 70 years old in good health. The CDR3 sequence is CASSPAGSSYNEQFF. The part of the CDR3 DNA that was read is TGTGCCAGCAGCCCCGCGGGTTCCTCCTACAATGAG. Together with reference TRBV5-4 and TRBJ2-1, the CDR3 gives the full variable domain: ETGVTQSPTHLIKTRGQQVTLRCSSQSGHNTVSWYQQALGQGPQFIFQYYREEENGRGNFPPRFSGLQFPNYSSELNVNALELDDSALYLCASSPAGSSYNEQFFGPGTRLTVL.